This entry features one T cell receptor beta chain sequence. Antigen specificity is unknown. The data originate from a study of vaccination and CD4 T cells after COVID-19. About the research overall: Post-COVID draws came a median approximately 100 days after diagnosis (range 35 to 161). The authors used overlapping spike peptides from SARS-CoV-2, HCoV-NL63, HCoV-OC43 and HCoV-229E to stimulate cells.

Germline V CDR1 and CDR2: MNHEY, SVGEGT. The CDR3 contains 17 residues. J lost 4 bases, V lost 6 bases, and 15 bases had no gene match. As for treatment: approximately nine-day PBMC culture with coronavirus spike peptide pools or control peptides (ViraFEST assay). An Oncomine TCR Beta short-read assay was used to sequence the DNA from cultured CD4+ T cells. TCRdb re-called the PCR reads with MiXCR, one entry per CDR3 protein. Here the sample spans about 13,000 distinct CDR3 sequences, 41% being singletons. Sequencing used CD4+ T cells from blood, cultured in vitro, obtained after SARS-CoV-2 vaccination. This sequence joins TRBV6-2 or TRBV6-3 and TRBJ2-1; the match to TRBD2 covers 7 bases. The clonotype was recovered from a human donor who had recovered from COVID-19. CDR3 in amino acids: CASSYLAGAGFYNEQFF. The DNA for the CDR3 is TGTGCCAGCAGCTATCTCGCGGGAGCGGGGTTTTACAATGAGCAGTTCTTC.